These 23 T cell receptor beta chains were sequenced from one sample in a study of cytomegalovirus exposure and HLA in healthy donors. This PCR relied on a set of 60 Vbeta primers and 13 Jbeta primers. The method was immunoSEQ multiplex PCR; TCRdb's version includes in-frame clones alone and lacks a portion of them. Of 150,000 to 200,000 clones in the sample, about 80% are singletons; the top ten hold roughly 5.8%. Sample: PBMCs. These receptors were obtained from a man aged 40-55 years in good health and CMV-seropositive.

Notes on this clone: One end of the junction varies from germline; a read error may be responsible. The rearrangement joins TRBV6-5 to TRBJ2-4; perhaps TRBD2 as D (5 bases). The germline V gene encodes CDR1 MNHEY and CDR2 SVGAGI. The CDR3 consists of 15 residues. The CDR3 region is CASSYSRVGKNSQYF. CDR3 in DNA: TGTGCCAGCAGTTACTCGAGGGTTGGCAAAAACAGTCAGTACTTC.

This clone was recorded a few times. The rearrangement uses TRBV9 and TRBJ2-3, with 11 positions matching TRBD1. The CDR3 is 17 residues long. V gave up 2 bases and J gave up 3 bases; unmatched junction bases: 8. Looked up from germline, CDR1 is SGDLS and CDR2 is YYNGEE. The CDR3 here is CASSVRTGTGGTDTQYF. The DNA for the CDR3 is TGTGCCAGCAGCGTCAGGACCGGGACAGGGGGAACAGATACGCAGTATTTT.

As regards this clone: The junction departs from the called germline gene at one end, perhaps through a read error. The CDR3 is CSSSSSGWRGTEAFF. In DNA, the CDR3 is TGTTCCAGCAGCTCGTCAGGGTGGCGAGGCACTGAAGCTTTCTTT. The chain recombines TRBV7-9 with TRBJ1-1; possibly TRBD1 for D (5 bases). The CDR3 spans 15 residues. Germline CDR1 SEHNR, CDR2 FQNEAQ (reference sequence).

This sequence joins TRBV7-6 and TRBJ1-1; D may be TRBD1 (5 bases). Germline assignment: CDR1 SGHVS and CDR2 FNYEAQ. Trimming removed 5 bases at V and 11 bases at J, with 15 bases between. The CDR3 contains 12 residues. CDR3 amino acids: CASSPWGGEAFF. In nucleotides, the CDR3 is TGTGCCAGCAGCCCCTGGGGGGGGGAGGCTTTCTTT. Full variable domain (remainder filled in from reference TRBV7-6 and TRBJ1-1): GAGVSQSPRYKVTKRGQDVALRCDPISGHVSLYWYRQALGQGPEFLTYFNYEAQQDKSGLPNDRFSAERPEGSISTLTIQRTEQRDSAMYRCASSPWGGEAFFGQGTRLTVV.

The chain has TRBV19 and TRBJ2-7; a possible D gene is TRBD1 (6 bases). V lost 5 bases, J lost 4 bases, and 15 bases lay in between. The CDR3 covers 14 residues. The germline V gene encodes CDR1 LNHDA and CDR2 SQIVND (reference sequence). The DNA for the CDR3 is TGTGCCAGTAGTTGGACAACAGGGCCGTACGAGCAGTACTTC. It encodes CASSWTTGPYEQYF.

This chain connects TRBV2 to TRBJ1-5; D gene ambiguous. Between the trimmed V and J ends, which lost 7 bases and 6 bases, there was a span of 10 bases. This CDR3 region has 12 residues. Germline V gene lookup returns CDR1 SNHLY and CDR2 FYNNEI. The CDR3 DNA is TGTGCCAGCAAGAGGGAGGGTCAGCCCCAGCATTTT. This codes for CASKREGQPQHF. The full variable domain, its missing parts supplied by reference TRBV2 and TRBJ1-5, is EPEVTQTPSHQVTQMGQEVILRCVPISNHLYFYWYRQILGQKVEFLVSFYNNEISEKSEIFDDQFSVERPDGSNFTLKIRSTKLEDSAMYFCASKREGQPQHFGDGTRLSIL.

The chain couples TRBV13 to TRBJ2-3; 10 positions match TRBD2. V lost 3 bases to trimming and J lost 2 bases; unmatched junction nucleotides: 5. The CDR3 extends over 16 amino acids. Germline CDR1 is PRHDT and CDR2 is FYEKMQ (reference sequence). The CDR3 region is CASSLALAGHTDTQYF. CDR3 sequence (DNA): TGTGCCAGCAGCTTGGCACTAGCGGGGCACACAGATACGCAGTATTTT.

This chain joins TRBV6-6 and TRBJ2-2; TRBD2 matches 11 bases. CDR3 length: 15 residues. In germline, CDR1 is MNHNY, CDR2 SVGAGI (reference sequence). The trim removed 4 bases at V and 9 bases at J, leaving 7 bases unmatched. The CDR3 nucleotides are TGTGCCAGCAGTTTTACTAGCGGGAGAGTCCGGGAGCTGTTTTTT. This gives the protein CASSFTSGRVRELFF.

This rearrangement joins TRBV11-2 to TRBJ1-3; maybe TRBD1 (6 bases). Germline V gene sequence: CDR1 SGHAT, CDR2 FQNNGV. V was cut by 5 bases and J by 4 bases, with 9 bases left in between. The CDR3 runs to 13 residues. The CDR3 DNA reads as TGTGCCAGCAGCAGACAGGAGGGAAACACCATATATTTT. It codes for CASSRQEGNTIYF.

V usage is TRBV5-4 and J usage is TRBJ2-4, with TRBD2 identical over 7 bases. Germline CDR1 reads SGHNT; CDR2 reads YYREEE (reference sequence). This CDR3 contains 14 residues. The V segment lost 4 bases and the J segment 2 bases; nucleotides outside the gene matches: 3. The CDR3 here is CASSGGLSKNIQYF. The CDR3 DNA reads TGTGCCAGCAGCGGGGGACTATCCAAAAACATTCAGTACTTC. The full variable domain, completed using reference TRBV5-4 and TRBJ2-4, is ETGVTQSPTHLIKTRGQQVTLRCSSQSGHNTVSWYQQALGQGPQFIFQYYREEENGRGNFPPRFSGLQFPNYSSELNVNALELDDSALYLCASSGGLSKNIQYFGAGTRLSVL.

The chain uses TRBV28 and TRBJ1-1; 7 bases align to TRBD1. Germline CDR1 and CDR2: MDHEN and SYDVKM. The CDR3 extends over 17 amino acids. V was pared by 4 bases and J by 0 bases, with 11 bases of the junction left unmatched. CDR3 DNA sequence: TGTGCCAGCAGTTCACCGGGACAGAAAAATTTGAACACTGAAGCTTTCTTT. Translating gives CASSSPGQKNLNTEAFF.

As regards this clone: A junction end diverges from the germline sequence, so it may reflect a read error. This chain uses TRBV11-2 with TRBJ1-2; 8 bases align to TRBD1. Germline CDR1 is SGHAT and CDR2 is FQNNGV. The CDR3 spans 15 residues. CDR3 region: CASSSDGTGHYGYTF. The DNA for the CDR3 is TGTGCCAGCAGCTCAGATGGGACAGGTCACTACGGCTACACCTTC.

The gene calls are TRBV9 and TRBJ2-1, with D perhaps matching TRBD2 (6 bases). This CDR3 is 16 amino acids long. With 1 base removed from V and 2 bases from J, the gap between germline ends came to 13 bases. The germline V gene encodes CDR1 SGDLS and CDR2 YYNGEE. CDR3 amino acids: CASSVYPTRPYNEQFF. For the CDR3, the DNA is TGTGCCAGCAGCGTATATCCGACTAGGCCCTACAATGAGCAGTTCTTC. Using reference TRBV9 and TRBJ2-1 for the parts outside the CDR3, the full variable domain is DSGVTQTPKHLITATGQRVTLRCSPRSGDLSVYWYQQSLDQGLQFLIQYYNGEERAKGNILERFSAQQFPDLHSELNLSSLELGDSALYFCASSVYPTRPYNEQFFGPGTRLTVL.

This chain links TRBV5-4 with TRBJ2-7, with 12 nucleotides matching TRBD2. The CDR3 runs 17 residues. Germline V gene lookup returns CDR1 SGHNT and CDR2 YYREEE (reference sequence). J gave up 3 bases and V 2 bases, and 9 bases lay outside the gene matches. The CDR3 protein is CASSFGPSGRAVYEQYF. In DNA, the CDR3 is TGTGCCAGCAGCTTCGGTCCTAGCGGGAGGGCCGTCTACGAGCAGTACTTC.

The chain carries TRBV14 and TRBJ1-1; 9 nucleotides line up with TRBD1. V shed 5 bases, J shed 1 base, and the junction held 8 bases outside the gene matches. The length of the CDR3 is 16 residues. Germline loops: CDR1 SGHDN, CDR2 FVKESK. The CDR3 DNA is TGTGCCAGCAGCACCTTGACAGGGGGTGCGAACACTGAAGCTTTCTTT. As protein: CASSTLTGGANTEAFF.

This clone was seen a handful of times. J is TRBJ2-7 and V is TRBV6-1; D gene ambiguous. Germline V gives CDR1 MNHNS, CDR2 SASEGT. The CDR3 spans 14 residues. The V and J ends lost 7 bases and 0 bases respectively, with 13 bases between them. DNA of the CDR3: TGTGCCAGCACCCTTCCGAGCCTCTCCTACGAGCAGTACTTC. Protein product: CASTLPSLSYEQYF.

On this clone: A junction boundary mismatches the germline segment, possibly from a read error. The chain couples TRBV7-7 to TRBJ2-5; D possibly corresponds to TRBD2 (6 bases). The CDR3 has 14 amino acids. Germline loops: CDR1 SSHAT, CDR2 FNYEAQ (reference sequence). The CDR3 nucleotides read TGTGCTAGCAGCACCGTGGGGAGCGGGGAGACCCAGTACTTC. Its translation: CASSTVGSGETQYF.

The chain has TRBV5-6 and TRBJ2-7; 10 nucleotides line up with TRBD1. The ends lost 4 bases at V and 3 bases at J; junction bases unmatched: 7. In germline, CDR1 is SGHDT, CDR2 YYEEEE. This CDR3 region has 15 residues. In DNA, the CDR3 is TGTGCCAGCAGCCCGTTGAGGACAGGGGGCTACGAGCAGTACTTC. Translated: CASSPLRTGGYEQYF. The variable domain in full, with the rest retrieved from reference TRBV5-6 and TRBJ2-7, is DAGVTQSPTHLIKTRGQQVTLRCSPKSGHDTVSWYQQALGQGPQFIFQYYEEEERQRGNFPDRFSGHQFPNYSSELNVNALLLGDSALYLCASSPLRTGGYEQYFGPGTRLTVT.

This chain links TRBV6-6 with TRBJ1-4; 9 nucleotides match TRBD1. Germline V CDR1 and CDR2: MNHNY, SVGAGI (reference sequence). V lost 6 bases to trimming and J lost 5 bases; unmatched junction nucleotides: 7. The CDR3 contains 15 residues. The CDR3 protein is CASSLGQGQNEKLFF. The CDR3 DNA is TGTGCCAGCAGCCTGGGACAGGGCCAAAATGAAAAACTGTTTTTT.

The chain combines TRBV19 with TRBJ2-5, with 12 bases aligning to TRBD2. This CDR3 spans 15 amino acids. CDR1 is LNHDA and CDR2 is SQIVND in the germline V gene (reference sequence). J lost 5 bases, V lost 4 bases, and 5 bases had no gene match. The CDR3 coding sequence is TGTGCCAGTAGTACCCTAGCGGGAGGGCCGGAGACCCAGTACTTC. This translates into CASSTLAGGPETQYF.

CDR3 loop: CASSPPGGYQETQYF. CDR3 nucleotides: TGTGCCAGCTCACCACCGGGAGGGTACCAAGAGACCCAGTACTTC. J is TRBJ2-5 and V is TRBV18, with 7 bases aligning to TRBD2. Germline-derived CDR1 and CDR2 are KGHSH and LQKENI. V gave up 0 bases and J gave up 0 bases; unmatched junction bases: 1. CDR3 size: 15 residues.

The genes are TRBV4-1 and TRBJ2-7, with 10 bases identical to TRBD1. Unmatched junction bases numbered 5, after V lost 0 bases and J lost 3 bases. The CDR3 sequence is 16 residues long. The germline V gene has CDR1 MGHRA and CDR2 YSYEKL. CDR3 residues: CASSQDWWDRGYEQYF. The DNA for the CDR3 is TGCGCCAGCAGCCAAGATTGGTGGGACAGGGGCTACGAGCAGTACTTC.

The chain's CDR3 is CASGNYLGYNEQFF. The CDR3 coding sequence is TGTGCCAGCGGTAATTATCTCGGGTACAATGAGCAGTTCTTC. The rearrangement uses TRBV6-1 and TRBJ2-1; D unclear. The germline V gene has CDR1 MNHNS and CDR2 SASEGT. Trimming removed 8 bases at V and 4 bases at J, with 15 bases between. The CDR3 extends over 14 amino acids.